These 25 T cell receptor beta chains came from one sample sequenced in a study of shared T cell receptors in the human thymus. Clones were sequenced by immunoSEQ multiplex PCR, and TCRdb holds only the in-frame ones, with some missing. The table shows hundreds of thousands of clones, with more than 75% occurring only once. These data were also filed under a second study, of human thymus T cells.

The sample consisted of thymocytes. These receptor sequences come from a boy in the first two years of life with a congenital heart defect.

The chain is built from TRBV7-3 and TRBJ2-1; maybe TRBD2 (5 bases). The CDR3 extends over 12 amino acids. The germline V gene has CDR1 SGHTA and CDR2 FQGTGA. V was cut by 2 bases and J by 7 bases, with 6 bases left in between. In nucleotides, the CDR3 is TGTGCCAGCAGCTTACGCGGGAATGAGCAGTTCTTC. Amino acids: CASSLRGNEQFF.

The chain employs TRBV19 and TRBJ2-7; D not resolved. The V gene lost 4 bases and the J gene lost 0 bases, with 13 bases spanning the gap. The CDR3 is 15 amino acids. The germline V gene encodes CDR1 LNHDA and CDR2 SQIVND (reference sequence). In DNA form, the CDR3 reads TGTGCCAGTAGTAGCCCTCGCGGTCTCTCCTACGAGCAGTACTTC. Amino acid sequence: CASSSPRGLSYEQYF.

The CDR3 sequence is CASSSRTGGANSPLHF. Here the CDR3 DNA reads TGTGCCAGCAGTTCTAGGACCGGGGGGGCAAATTCACCCCTCCACTTT. This rearrangement joins TRBV6-5 to TRBJ1-6; D possibly corresponds to TRBD1 (6 bases). The V and J ends lost 4 bases and 7 bases respectively, with 17 bases between them. This CDR3 is 16 amino acids long. CDR1 MNHEY and CDR2 SVGAGI come from the germline V gene.

The CDR3 nucleotides read TGTGCCACCGGGACAGGTGAAGCTTTCTTT. This gives the protein CATGTGEAFF. V is TRBV2 and J is TRBJ1-1; TRBD1 matches at 8 bases. The CDR3 loop spans 10 amino acids. Germline loops: CDR1 SNHLY, CDR2 FYNNEI. With V trimmed by 10 bases and J by 7 bases, 2 bases remained unmatched. The full variable domain, in which reference TRBV2 and TRBJ1-1 provide the parts outside the CDR3, is EPEVTQTPSHQVTQMGQEVILRCVPISNHLYFYWYRQILGQKVEFLVSFYNNEISEKSEIFDDQFSVERPDGSNFTLKIRSTKLEDSAMYFCATGTGEAFFGQGTRLTVV.

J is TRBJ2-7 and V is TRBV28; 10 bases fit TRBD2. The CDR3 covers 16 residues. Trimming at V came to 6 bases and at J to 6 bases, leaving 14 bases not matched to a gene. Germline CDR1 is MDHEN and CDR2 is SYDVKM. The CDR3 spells CASSLGTSEDLGEQYF. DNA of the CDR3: TGTGCCAGCAGCCTAGGGACTAGCGAGGACCTAGGCGAGCAGTACTTC.

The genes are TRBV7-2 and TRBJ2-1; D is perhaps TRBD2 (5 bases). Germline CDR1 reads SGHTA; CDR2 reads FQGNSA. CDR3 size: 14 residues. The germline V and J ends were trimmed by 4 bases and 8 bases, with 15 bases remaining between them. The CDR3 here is CASSSAPGWDEQFF. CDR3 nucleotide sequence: TGTGCCAGCAGCTCCGCCCCGGGGTGGGATGAGCAGTTCTTC.

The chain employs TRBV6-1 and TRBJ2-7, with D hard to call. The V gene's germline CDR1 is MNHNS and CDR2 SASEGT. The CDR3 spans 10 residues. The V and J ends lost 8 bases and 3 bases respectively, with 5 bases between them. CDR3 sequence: CASRYYEQYF. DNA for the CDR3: TGTGCCAGCCGTTACTACGAGCAGTACTTC.

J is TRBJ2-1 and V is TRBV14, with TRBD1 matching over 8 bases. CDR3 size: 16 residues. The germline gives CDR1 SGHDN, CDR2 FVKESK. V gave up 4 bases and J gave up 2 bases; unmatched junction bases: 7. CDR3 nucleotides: TGTGCCAGCAGCCGAGGAACAGGGGGTACCTACAATGAGCAGTTCTTC. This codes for CASSRGTGGTYNEQFF.

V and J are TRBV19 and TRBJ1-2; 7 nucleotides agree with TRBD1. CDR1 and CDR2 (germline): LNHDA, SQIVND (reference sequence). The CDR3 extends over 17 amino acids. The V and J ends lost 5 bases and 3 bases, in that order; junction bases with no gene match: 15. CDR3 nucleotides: TGTGCCAGTAGTCACGGGACAGCCTTCGACCGACACTATGGCTACACCTTC. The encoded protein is CASSHGTAFDRHYGYTF.

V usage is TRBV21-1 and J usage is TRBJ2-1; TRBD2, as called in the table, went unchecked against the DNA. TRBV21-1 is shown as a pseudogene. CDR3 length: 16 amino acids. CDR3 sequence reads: CASSKRRRDSDGEQFF. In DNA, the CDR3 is TGTGCCAGCAGCAAAAGGCGGCGGGACTCCGACGGGGAGCAGTTCTTC.

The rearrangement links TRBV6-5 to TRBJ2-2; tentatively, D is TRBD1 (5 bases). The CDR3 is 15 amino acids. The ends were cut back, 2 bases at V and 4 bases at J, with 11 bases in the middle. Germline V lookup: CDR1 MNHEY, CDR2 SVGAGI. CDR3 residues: CASSYLREPTGELFF. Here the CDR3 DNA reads TGTGCCAGCAGTTACCTCAGGGAACCCACCGGGGAGCTGTTTTTT.

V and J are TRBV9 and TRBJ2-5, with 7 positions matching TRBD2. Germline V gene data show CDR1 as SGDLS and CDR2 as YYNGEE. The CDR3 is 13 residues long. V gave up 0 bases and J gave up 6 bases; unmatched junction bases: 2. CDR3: CASSVGGGKTQYF. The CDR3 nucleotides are TGTGCCAGCAGCGTAGGGGGGGGGAAGACCCAGTACTTC. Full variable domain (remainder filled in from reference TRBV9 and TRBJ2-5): DSGVTQTPKHLITATGQRVTLRCSPRSGDLSVYWYQQSLDQGLQFLIQYYNGEERAKGNILERFSAQQFPDLHSELNLSSLELGDSALYFCASSVGGGKTQYFGPGTRLLVL.

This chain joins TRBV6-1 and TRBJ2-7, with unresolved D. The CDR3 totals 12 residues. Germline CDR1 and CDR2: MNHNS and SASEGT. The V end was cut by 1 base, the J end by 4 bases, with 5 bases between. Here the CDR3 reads CASSEDGYEQYF. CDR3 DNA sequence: TGTGCCAGCAGTGAAGACGGTTACGAGCAGTACTTC.

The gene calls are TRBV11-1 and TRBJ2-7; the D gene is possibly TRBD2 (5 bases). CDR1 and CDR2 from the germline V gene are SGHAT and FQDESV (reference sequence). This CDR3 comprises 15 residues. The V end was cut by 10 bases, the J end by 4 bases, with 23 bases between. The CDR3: CATRTMAAAPYEQYF. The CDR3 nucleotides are TGTGCCACCCGAACGATGGCAGCGGCGCCTTACGAGCAGTACTTC.

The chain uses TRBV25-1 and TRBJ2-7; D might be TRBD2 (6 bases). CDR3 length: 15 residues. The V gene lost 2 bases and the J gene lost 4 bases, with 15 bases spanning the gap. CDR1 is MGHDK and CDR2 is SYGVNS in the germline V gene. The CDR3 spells CASSERGTFRYEQYF. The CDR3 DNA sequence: TGTGCCAGCAGTGAACGGGGGACGTTCCGATACGAGCAGTACTTC.

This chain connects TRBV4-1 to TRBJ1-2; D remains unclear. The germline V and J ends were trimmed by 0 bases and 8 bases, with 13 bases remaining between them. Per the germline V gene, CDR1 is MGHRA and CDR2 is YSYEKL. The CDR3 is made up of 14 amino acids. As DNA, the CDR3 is TGCGCCAGCAGCCAAGACGAGGGAAAAGGAGGCTACACCTTC. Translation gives CASSQDEGKGGYTF.

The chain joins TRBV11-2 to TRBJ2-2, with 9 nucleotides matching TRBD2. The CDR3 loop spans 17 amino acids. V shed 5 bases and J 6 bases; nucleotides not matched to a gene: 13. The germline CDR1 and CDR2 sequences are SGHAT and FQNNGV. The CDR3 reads CASSLTPSGVRSGELFF. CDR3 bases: TGTGCCAGCAGCCTCACTCCTAGCGGGGTACGGTCCGGGGAGCTGTTTTTT.

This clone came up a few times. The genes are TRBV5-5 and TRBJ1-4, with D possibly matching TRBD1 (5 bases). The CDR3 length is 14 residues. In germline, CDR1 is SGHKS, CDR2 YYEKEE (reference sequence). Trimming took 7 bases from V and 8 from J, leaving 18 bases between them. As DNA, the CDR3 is TGTGCCAGCTCTTCCTGGGGCGCGGAGGAAAAACTGTTTTTT. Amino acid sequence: CASSSWGAEEKLFF.

CDR3: CASSVAGVAGDGGETQYF. As DNA, the CDR3 is TGTGCCAGCAGCGTAGCTGGGGTAGCGGGAGACGGGGGGGAGACCCAGTACTTC. The chain combines TRBV9 with TRBJ2-5; 9 nucleotides agree with TRBD2. CDR1 is SGDLS and CDR2 is YYNGEE in the germline V gene. Germline trimming cut 0 bases from V and 5 bases from J; bases unmatched to any gene: 14. CDR3 length: 18 amino acids.

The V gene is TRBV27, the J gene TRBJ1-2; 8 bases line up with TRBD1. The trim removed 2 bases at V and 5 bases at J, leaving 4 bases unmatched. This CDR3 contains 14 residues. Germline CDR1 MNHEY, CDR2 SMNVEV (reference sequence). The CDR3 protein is CASSLDYRGYGYTF. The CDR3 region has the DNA TGTGCCAGCAGTTTAGATTACAGGGGGTATGGCTACACCTTC.

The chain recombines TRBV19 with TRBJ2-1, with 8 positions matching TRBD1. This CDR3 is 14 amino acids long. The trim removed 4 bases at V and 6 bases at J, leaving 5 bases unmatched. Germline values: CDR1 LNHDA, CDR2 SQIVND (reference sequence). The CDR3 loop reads CASSSGQGSNEQFF. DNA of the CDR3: TGTGCCAGTAGTAGTGGACAGGGTAGCAATGAGCAGTTCTTC.

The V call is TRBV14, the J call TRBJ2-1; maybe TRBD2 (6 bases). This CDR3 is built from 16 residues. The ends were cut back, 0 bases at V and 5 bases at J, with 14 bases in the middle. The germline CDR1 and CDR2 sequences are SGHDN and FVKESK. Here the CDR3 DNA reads TGTGCCAGCAGCCAAGAGGGAGGATATGGGGACAATGAGCAGTTCTTC. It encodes CASSQEGGYGDNEQFF.

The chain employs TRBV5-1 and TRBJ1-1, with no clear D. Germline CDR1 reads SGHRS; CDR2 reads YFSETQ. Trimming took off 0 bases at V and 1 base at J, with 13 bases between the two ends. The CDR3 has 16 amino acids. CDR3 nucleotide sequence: TGCGCCAGCAGCTTGGGCCGCCATTGGGCGAACACTGAAGCTTTCTTT. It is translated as CASSLGRHWANTEAFF.

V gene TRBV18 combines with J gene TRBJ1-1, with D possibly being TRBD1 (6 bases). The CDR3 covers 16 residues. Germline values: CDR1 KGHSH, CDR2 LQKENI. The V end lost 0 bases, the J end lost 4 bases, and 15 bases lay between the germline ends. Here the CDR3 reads CASSPPGAKRSTEAFF. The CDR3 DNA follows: TGTGCCAGCTCACCACCGGGGGCGAAAAGGAGCACTGAAGCTTTCTTT.

This CDR3 is CASSVGSSGTGISYEQYF. In DNA, the CDR3 is TGTGCCAGCAGCGTAGGGTCATCTGGGACAGGGATATCCTACGAGCAGTACTTC. The V call is TRBV9, the J call TRBJ2-7; TRBD1 matches 9 bases. V was pared by 0 bases and J by 1 base, with 11 bases of the junction left unmatched. This CDR3 region has 18 residues. CDR1 and CDR2 (germline): SGDLS, YYNGEE.